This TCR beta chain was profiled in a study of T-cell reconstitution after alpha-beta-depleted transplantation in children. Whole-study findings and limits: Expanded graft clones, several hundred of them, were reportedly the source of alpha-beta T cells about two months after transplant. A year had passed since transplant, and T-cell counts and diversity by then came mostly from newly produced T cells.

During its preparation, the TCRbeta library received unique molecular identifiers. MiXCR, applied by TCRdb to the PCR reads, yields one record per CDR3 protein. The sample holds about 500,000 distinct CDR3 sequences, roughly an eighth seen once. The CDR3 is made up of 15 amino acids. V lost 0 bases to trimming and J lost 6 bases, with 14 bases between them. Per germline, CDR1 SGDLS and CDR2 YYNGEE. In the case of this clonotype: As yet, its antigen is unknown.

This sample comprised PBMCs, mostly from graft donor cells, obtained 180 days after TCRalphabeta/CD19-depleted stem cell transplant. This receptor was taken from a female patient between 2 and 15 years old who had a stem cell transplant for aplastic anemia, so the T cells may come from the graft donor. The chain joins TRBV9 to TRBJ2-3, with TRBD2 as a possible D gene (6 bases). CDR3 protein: CASSVVAAPHDTQYF. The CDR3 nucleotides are TGTGCCAGCAGCGTAGTAGCGGCTCCCCATGATACGCAGTATTTT.